One sample yielded the 3 T cell receptor beta chains listed below, sequenced in a study of cytomegalovirus exposure and HLA in healthy donors (dated by TCRdb to 2015 to 2018). The library was obtained by the immunoSEQ multiplex PCR assay. The multiplex PCR relied on a mix of 60 forward primers for TCR Vbeta segments and 13 reverse primers for TCR Jbeta segments. This is the immuneACCESS table as TCRdb keeps it, with only in-frame sequences that have V and J called. A part of the clones is gone; compared with another copy, unresolved V genes explain less than half, and the rest is unexplained. Across this sample there are 66,000 or so clones, with 89% seen only once. The top ten clonotypes cover approximately 1.5% of the sample. Sequencing was done on a sample of PBMCs. These receptors all come from a man younger than 45 in good health and CMV-seropositive.

The V and J genes are TRBV5-4 and TRBJ2-2; 9 bases align to TRBD2. Looked up from germline, CDR1 is SGHNT and CDR2 is YYREEE (reference sequence). Unmatched junction bases numbered 5, after V lost 3 bases and J lost 2 bases. The CDR3 sequence is 16 residues long. The CDR3 is CASSWSSGANTGELFF. Written as DNA, the CDR3 is TGTGCCAGCAGCTGGTCTAGCGGGGCCAACACCGGGGAGCTGTTTTTT.

V gene TRBV7-9 combines with J gene TRBJ1-1, with D unresolved. V gave up 5 bases and J gave up 0 bases, with 7 bases separating them. Germline CDR1 and CDR2: SEHNR and FQNEAQ (reference sequence). The CDR3 is 13 amino acids. CDR3 in amino acids: CASSPVVNTEAFF. CDR3 DNA: TGTGCCAGCAGCCCGGTTGTGAACACTGAAGCTTTCTTT.

The gene calls are TRBV4-1 and TRBJ1-1, with TRBD1 as a possible D gene (5 bases). The CDR3 runs to 15 residues. Trimming removed 0 bases from V and 1 base from J, with 9 bases in between. Germline V gene sequence: CDR1 MGHRA, CDR2 YSYEKL. CDR3 protein: CASSQEDSWNTEAFF. The DNA for the CDR3 is TGCGCCAGCAGCCAAGAAGACAGCTGGAACACTGAAGCTTTCTTT.